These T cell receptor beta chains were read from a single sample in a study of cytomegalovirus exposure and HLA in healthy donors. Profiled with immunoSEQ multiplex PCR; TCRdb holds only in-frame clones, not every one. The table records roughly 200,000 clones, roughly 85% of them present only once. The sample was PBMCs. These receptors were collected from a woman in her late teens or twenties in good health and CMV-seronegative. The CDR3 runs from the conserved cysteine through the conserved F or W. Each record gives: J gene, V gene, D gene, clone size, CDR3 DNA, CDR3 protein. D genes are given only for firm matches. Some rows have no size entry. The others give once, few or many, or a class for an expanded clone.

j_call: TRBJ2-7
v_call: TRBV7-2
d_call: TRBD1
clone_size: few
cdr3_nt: TGTGCCAGCAGCTTCACCGGGACAGGGGGCATCGAGCAGTACTTC
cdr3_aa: CASSFTGTGGIEQYF

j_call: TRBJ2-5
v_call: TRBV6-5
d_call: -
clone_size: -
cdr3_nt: TGTGCCAGCAGTTATATGTCTAGCGCGTACCAAGAGACCCAGTACTTC
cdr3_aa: CASSYMSSAYQETQYF

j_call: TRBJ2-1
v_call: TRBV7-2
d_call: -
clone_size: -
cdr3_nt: TGTGCCAGCAGCTTCTCGGGAGAGCCCTACAATGAGCAGTTCTTC
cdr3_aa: CASSFSGEPYNEQFF

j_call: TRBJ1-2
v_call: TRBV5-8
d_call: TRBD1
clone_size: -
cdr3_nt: TGTGCCAGCAGCTACGACAGGGGAGACTATGGCTACACCTTC
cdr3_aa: CASSYDRGDYGYTF

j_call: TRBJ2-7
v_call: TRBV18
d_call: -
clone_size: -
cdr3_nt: TGTGCCAGCCAACCCGATTTCGGACTTTTCTACGAGCAGTACTTC
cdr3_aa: CASQPDFGLFYEQYF

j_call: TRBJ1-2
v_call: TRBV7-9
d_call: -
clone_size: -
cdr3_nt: TGTGCCAGCAGCTTGGATACAGGCGGTAACTATGGCTACACCTTC
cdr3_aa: CASSLDTGGNYGYTF

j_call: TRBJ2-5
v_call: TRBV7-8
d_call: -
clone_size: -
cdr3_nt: TGTGCCAGCAGCTTAGCGCCTCAGGGGCAAGAGACCCAGTACTTC
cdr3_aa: CASSLAPQGQETQYF

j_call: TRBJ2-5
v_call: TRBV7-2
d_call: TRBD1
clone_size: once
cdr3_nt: TGTGCCAGCAGCCCCCGGGACAGGGGGCCCCCGCAGAACTTC
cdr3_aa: CASSPRDRGPPQNF

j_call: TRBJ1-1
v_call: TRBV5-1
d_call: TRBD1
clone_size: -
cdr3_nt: TGCGCCAGCAGTTTGGGACAGCCGAACACTGAAGCTTTCTTT
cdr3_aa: CASSLGQPNTEAFF

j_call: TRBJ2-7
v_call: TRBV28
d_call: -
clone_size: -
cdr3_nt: TGTGCCAGCAGTTTATTCCTCGGGATGGGCCTCCGAAGCTACGAGCAGTACTTC
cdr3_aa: CASSLFLGMGLRSYEQYF

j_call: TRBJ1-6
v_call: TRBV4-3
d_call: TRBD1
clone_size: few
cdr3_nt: TGCGCCAGCAGCCATCCCCACAACAAAGGGACAGGGGGCTCCTATAATTCACCCCTCCACTTT
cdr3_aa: CASSHPHNKGTGGSYNSPLHF

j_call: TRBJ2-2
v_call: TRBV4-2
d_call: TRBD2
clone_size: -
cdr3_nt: TGTGCCAGCAGTCAAGGGTCTAGCGGGATAGGGTACACCGGGGAGCTGTTTTTT
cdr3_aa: CASSQGSSGIGYTGELFF

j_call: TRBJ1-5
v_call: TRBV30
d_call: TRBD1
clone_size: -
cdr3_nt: TGTGCCTGGGCTGGTACAGGGGTGATGGCCCAGCATTTT
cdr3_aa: CAWAGTGVMAQHF

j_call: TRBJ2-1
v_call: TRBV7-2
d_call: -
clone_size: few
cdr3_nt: TGTGCCAGCAGCTTCACTAGCCCTGGGGAGCAGTTCTTC
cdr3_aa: CASSFTSPGEQFF

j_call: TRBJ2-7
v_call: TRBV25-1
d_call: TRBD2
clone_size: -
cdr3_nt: TGTGCCAGCAGTGAAGTCGGGGGGGCCTACGAGCAGTACTTC
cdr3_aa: CASSEVGGAYEQYF

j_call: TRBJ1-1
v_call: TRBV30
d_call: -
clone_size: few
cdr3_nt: TGTGCCTGGAGTGCGCCAGTTCTGAACACTGAAGCTTTCTTT
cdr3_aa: CAWSAPVLNTEAFF

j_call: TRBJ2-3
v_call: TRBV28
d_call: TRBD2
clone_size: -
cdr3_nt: TGTGCCAGCAGTCCCGTCGGAGCTAGCGGGAGGGTGGAAAGCACAGATACGCAGTATTTT
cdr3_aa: CASSPVGASGRVESTDTQYF

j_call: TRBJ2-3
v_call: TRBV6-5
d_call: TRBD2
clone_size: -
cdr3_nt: TGTGCCAGCAGTTTCGGTAGCGGGGGTCGAGATACGCAGTATTTT
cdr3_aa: CASSFGSGGRDTQYF

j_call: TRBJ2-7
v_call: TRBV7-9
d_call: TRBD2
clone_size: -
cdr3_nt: TGTGCCAGCAGCTCGAGCGGGAGTAGGGACGAGCAGTACTTC
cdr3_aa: CASSSSGSRDEQYF

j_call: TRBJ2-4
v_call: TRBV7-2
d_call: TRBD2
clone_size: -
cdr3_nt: TGTGCCAGCAGCTCCCCAAGCGGGGGAAGAAACATTCAGTACTTC
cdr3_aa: CASSSPSGGRNIQYF

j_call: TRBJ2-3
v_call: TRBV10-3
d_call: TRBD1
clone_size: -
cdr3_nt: TGTGCCATCAGTGAGGGACAGGGTAAAGATACGCAGTATTTT
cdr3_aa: CAISEGQGKDTQYF

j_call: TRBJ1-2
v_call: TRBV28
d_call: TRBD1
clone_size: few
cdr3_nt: TGTGCCAGCAGTTCCCCCGGGACAGCTTTTTATGGCTACACCTTC
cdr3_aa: CASSSPGTAFYGYTF

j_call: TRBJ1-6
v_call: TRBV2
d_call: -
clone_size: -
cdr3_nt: TGTGCCAGCAGTAACAGGGTCCGGGGATCACCCCTCCACTTT
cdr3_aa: CASSNRVRGSPLHF

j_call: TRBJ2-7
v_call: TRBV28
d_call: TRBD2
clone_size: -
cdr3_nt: TGTGCCAGCGCTAGCGGCCTTTACGAGCAGTACTTC
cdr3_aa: CASASGLYEQYF

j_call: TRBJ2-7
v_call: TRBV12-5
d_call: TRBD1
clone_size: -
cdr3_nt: TGTGCTAGTGGTTTGCCAACGACAGGGATCTCCTACGAGCAGTACTTC
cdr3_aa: CASGLPTTGISYEQYF

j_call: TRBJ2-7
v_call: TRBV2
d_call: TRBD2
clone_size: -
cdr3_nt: TGTGCCAGCAGTGAAGCCGGACTAGCGGGAATATACGAGCAGTACTTC
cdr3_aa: CASSEAGLAGIYEQYF

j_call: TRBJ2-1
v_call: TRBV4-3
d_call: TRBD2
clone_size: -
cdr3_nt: TGCGCCAGCAGCCAATTACCTAGGACTAGCGGACAATACAACAATGAGCAGTTCTTC
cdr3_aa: CASSQLPRTSGQYNNEQFF

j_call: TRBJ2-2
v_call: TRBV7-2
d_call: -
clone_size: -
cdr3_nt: TGTGCCAGCAGCTTAGGGCCCCGTACCGGGGAGCTGTTTTTT
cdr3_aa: CASSLGPRTGELFF

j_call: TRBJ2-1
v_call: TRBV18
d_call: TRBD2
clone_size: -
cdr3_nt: TGTGCCAGCTCTCCACCCCCAAATCTAGCGGGAGGGGCCCACAATGAGCAGTTCTTC
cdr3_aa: CASSPPPNLAGGAHNEQFF

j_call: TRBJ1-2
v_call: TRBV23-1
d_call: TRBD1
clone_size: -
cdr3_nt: TGCGCCAGCAGTCAATCGATGGCAGGGGGCGAGGAGGTCGGCTACACCTTC
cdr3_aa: CASSQSMAGGEEVGYTF

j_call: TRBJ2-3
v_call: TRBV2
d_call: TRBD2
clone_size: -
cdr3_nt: TGTGCCAGCACGAAGGGACTAGCGCGGACAGATACGCAGTATTTT
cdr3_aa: CASTKGLARTDTQYF

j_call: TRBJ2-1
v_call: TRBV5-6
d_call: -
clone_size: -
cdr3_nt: TGTGCCAGCAGCCTGGTCGGAGTCTACAATGAGCAGTTCTTC
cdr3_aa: CASSLVGVYNEQFF

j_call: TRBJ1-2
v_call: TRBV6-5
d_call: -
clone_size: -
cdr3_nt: TGTGCCAGCGCAGGCCCAGCCACTAACTATGGCTACACCTTC
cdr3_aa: CASAGPATNYGYTF

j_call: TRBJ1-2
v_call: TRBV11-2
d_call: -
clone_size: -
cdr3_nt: TGTGCCAGCAGCACGCGCTACTATGGCTACACCTTC
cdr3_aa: CASSTRYYGYTF

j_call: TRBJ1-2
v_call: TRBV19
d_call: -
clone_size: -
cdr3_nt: TGTGCCAGTAGTATAGGTACGGACTATGGCTACACCTTC
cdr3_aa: CASSIGTDYGYTF

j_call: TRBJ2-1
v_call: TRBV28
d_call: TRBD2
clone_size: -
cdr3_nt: TGTGCCAGCAGTTCCCCGGGACTAGCCTACAATGAGCAGTTCTTC
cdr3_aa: CASSSPGLAYNEQFF

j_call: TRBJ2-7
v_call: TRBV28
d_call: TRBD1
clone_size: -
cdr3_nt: TGTGCCAGCAGTTTCCCCGGGACAGGGTTGTACGAGCAGTACTTC
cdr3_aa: CASSFPGTGLYEQYF

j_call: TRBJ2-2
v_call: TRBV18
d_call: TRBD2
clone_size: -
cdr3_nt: TGTGCCAGCTCCCCCGTCCTAGCGGGAACGAACACCGGGGAGCTGTTTTTT
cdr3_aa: CASSPVLAGTNTGELFF

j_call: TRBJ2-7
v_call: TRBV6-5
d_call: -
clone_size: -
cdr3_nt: TGTGCCAGCAGTTACGCAGCGGAAGTCAACTACGAGCAGTACTTC
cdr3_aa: CASSYAAEVNYEQYF

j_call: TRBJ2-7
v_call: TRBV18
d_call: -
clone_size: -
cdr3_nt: TGTGCCAGCTCACCACAACCACTCTTGGCAGGCTACGAGCAGTACTTC
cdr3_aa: CASSPQPLLAGYEQYF

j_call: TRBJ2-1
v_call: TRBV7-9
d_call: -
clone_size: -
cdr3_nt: TGTGCCAGCAGCCTGCCGAGGACTACCCCCTTCAATGAGCAGTTCTTC
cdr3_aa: CASSLPRTTPFNEQFF

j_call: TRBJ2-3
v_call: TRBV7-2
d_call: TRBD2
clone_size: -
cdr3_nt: TGTGCCAGCAGCTTCCTTAGTGGGCTAGCGGGAGGCACAGATACGCAGTATTTT
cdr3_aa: CASSFLSGLAGGTDTQYF

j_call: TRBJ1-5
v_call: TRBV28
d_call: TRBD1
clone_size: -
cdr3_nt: TGTGCCAGCAGTCGGTACAGGGGTGGACAGCCCCAGCATTTT
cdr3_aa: CASSRYRGGQPQHF

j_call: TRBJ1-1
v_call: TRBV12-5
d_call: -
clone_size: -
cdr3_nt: TGTGCTAGTGGTTTGAGCGGATTGAACACTGAAGCTTTCTTT
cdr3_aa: CASGLSGLNTEAFF

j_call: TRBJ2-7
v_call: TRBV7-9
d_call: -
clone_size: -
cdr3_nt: TGTGCCAGCGGAGCCTTGTTAGAGCAGTACTTC
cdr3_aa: CASGALLEQYF

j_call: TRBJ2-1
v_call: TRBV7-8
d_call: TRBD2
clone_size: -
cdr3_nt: TGTGCCAGCAGCCCAGGACTAGCGGGAGCCTCCGCTTTCCACAATGAGCAGTTCTTC
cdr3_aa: CASSPGLAGASAFHNEQFF

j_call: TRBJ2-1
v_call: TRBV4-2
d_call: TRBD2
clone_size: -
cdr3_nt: TGTGCCAGCAGCCAAGAAGGACTAGCGGGAGGATTTTTACTTGATGAGCAGTTCTTC
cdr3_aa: CASSQEGLAGGFLLDEQFF

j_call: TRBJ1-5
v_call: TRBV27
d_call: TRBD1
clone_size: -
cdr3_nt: TGTGCCAGCAGTTCCACAGGGGAGAAGCTTCAGCCCCAGCATTTT
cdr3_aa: CASSSTGEKLQPQHF

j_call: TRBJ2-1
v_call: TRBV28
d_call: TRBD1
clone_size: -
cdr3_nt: TGTGCCAGCAGTCCTACCGGGACAGGGGGCGGGAATGAGCAGTTCTTC
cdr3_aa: CASSPTGTGGGNEQFF

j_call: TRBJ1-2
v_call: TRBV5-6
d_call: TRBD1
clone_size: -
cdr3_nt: TGTGCCAGCAGCAGGCGGACAGGGTTGAACTATGGCTACACCTTC
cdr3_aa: CASSRRTGLNYGYTF